These T cell receptor beta chains were read from a single sample in a study of cytomegalovirus exposure and HLA in healthy donors. Produced via immunoSEQ multiplex PCR; TCRdb's table is partial and in-frame only. The table lists over 90,000 clones, around 66% of them singletons. Sequencing input: PBMCs. The receptors stem from a woman aged 45 to 65 in good health and CMV-seronegative. CDR3s include the opening cysteine and the closing phenylalanine or tryptophan. D genes are given only for firm matches. Size tells how often a clone was seen (once, few, many) or the class of an expanded clone, and some rows leave it out.

TRBV9	TRBJ2-1	.	TRBD2	TGTGCCAGCAGCGAACTACTAGCGGGGAGCTCCTACAATGAGCAGTTCTTC	CASSELLAGSSYNEQFF
TRBV7-3	TRBJ2-1	.	TRBD2	TGTGCCAGCAGCATTACTAGCGGGGTTTACAATGAGCAGTTCTTC	CASSITSGVYNEQFF
TRBV7-9	TRBJ1-2	few	.	TGTGCCAGCAGCTCAGGGGAGGGCTATGGCTACACCTTC	CASSSGEGYGYTF
TRBV6-1	TRBJ1-2	.	.	TGTGCCAGCGGCCAAATGGGGGCGAACTATGGCTACACCTTC	CASGQMGANYGYTF
TRBV10-3	TRBJ1-2	.	.	TGTGCCATCAGTGATGGGGCCGACTATGGCTACACCTTC	CAISDGADYGYTF
TRBV6-6	TRBJ2-2	.	TRBD1	TGTGCCAGCAGTTTGACAGGGTCGTTAACCGGGGAGCTGTTTTTT	CASSLTGSLTGELFF
TRBV29-1	TRBJ2-7	once	TRBD2	TGCAGCGTCCCTAGCGGGAGTAGCTACGAGCAGTACTTC	CSVPSGSSYEQYF
TRBV6-5	TRBJ1-2	few	TRBD1	TGTGCCAGCAGTTACTCTGGGACAGGGTCTGGCTACACCTTC	CASSYSGTGSGYTF
TRBV10-3	TRBJ2-3	.	.	TGTGCCATCAGTGAGGGCTCATACACAGATACGCAGTATTTT	CAISEGSYTDTQYF
TRBV11-2	TRBJ2-7	.	.	TGTGCCAGCAGCTTACCGGGATCGCACGAGCAGTACTTC	CASSLPGSHEQYF
TRBV7-9	TRBJ1-1	.	.	TGTTCCAGCAGCTTACCTCCAGGCGAAGCTTTCTTT	CSSSLPPGEAFF
TRBV21-1	TRBJ1-2	few	.	TGTGCCAGCAGCAATAATCCAGGGAACTATGGCTACACCTTC	CASSNNPGNYGYTF
TRBV29-1	TRBJ1-2	few	TRBD1	TGCAGCGCGCCCGCGACAGGGGTGTCATCGGACTATGGCTACACCTTC	CSAPATGVSSDYGYTF
TRBV2	TRBJ1-2	.	TRBD1	TGTGCCAGTAGGGACAGTGGGGCCTATGGCTACACCTTC	CASRDSGAYGYTF
TRBV13	TRBJ2-2	.	TRBD1	TGTGCCAGCAGCTTACCCGGGACAGCGAACACCGGGGAGCTGTTTTTT	CASSLPGTANTGELFF
TRBV7-8	TRBJ1-5	.	.	TGTGCCAGCAGCTTAGAGCGTTCAGGGGTTCGGACCCAGCATTTT	CASSLERSGVRTQHF